A single T cell receptor (beta chain) is shown here with its context. It lacks a known antigen. There are no base qualities to consult, and no much larger clone falls within one base. Collaborating institutions collected whole blood in K2EDTA tubes following their own protocols. For TCRbeta analysis, collaborators shipped samples as frozen whole blood, isolated PBMCs, or DNA extracted from either of those sample types. The germline V gene sets CDR1 to MDHEN and CDR2 to SYDVKM. Germline trimming amounts to 6 bases on V and 1 base on J, with 7 as the count of junction bases outside the gene matches. Including cysteine and valine, the CDR3 has 15 amino acids. Only the CDR3 part of the read is kept: 45 bases, read in frame from the first base. TCRbeta CDR3 regions were amplified from genomic DNA using the immunoSEQ Assay, a bias-controlled multiplex PCR. Turning to the authors' computational methods: The number of nucleated cells in each sample was estimated by amplification of reference gene primers within the assay. To quantify the absolute abundance of each unique TCRbeta CDR3 rearrangement, sequence reads were collapsed and filtered. For each sample, productive Simpson clonality was calculated as the square root of Simpson's diversity index over productive rearrangements. TCRdb limited this immuneACCESS table to in-frame rearrangements with V and J called. A share of clones is missing; checked studies link under half to unresolved V genes, and the rest is unexplained. D and trimming were read from the DNA, whereas the V and J calls and clone size are those reported in that table. Across this sample there are around 160,000 clones, with approximately 90% seen only once. Over 0.85% of the sample goes to the ten largest clones.

These data are taken from a study of blood T cell repertoires in COVID-19 (dated by TCRdb to between 2020 and 2021). Context from the whole study: Samples from collaborators originated in the United States, Italy and Spain and spanned both the acute and convalescent phases of COVID-19. The prospective study material was composed of cDNA or gDNA derived from T cells, B-cell-depleted T cells, or PBMCs. The dataset comprised deeply sampled blood TCRbeta repertoires from subjects exposed to, actively infected with, or recovered from COVID-19. The repertoires were released in a freely available public database intended as a resource for research on the immune response to SARS-CoV-2. Samples were obtained from the ongoing ImmuneRACE study (first 160 participants) and from 1,254 subjects provided by 6 global collaborators. The sample metadata nearly always contained a de-identified subject ID, COVID-19 status, age in years and sex. Where HLA class I and class II types were available, the types were taken from metadata supplied by the sample provider, not from assay-based typing. The full study reports these points: How much clinical and demographic metadata was included differed by source and by participant, and the metadata was provided uncurated.

The specimen was peripheral blood. The rearranged segments are TRBV28 and TRBJ2-7, with 9 middle bases fitting TRBD1. This clonotype was sampled from a man aged 18 to 29 with acute or convalescent COVID-19. The DNA is as follows: TGTGCCAGCAGCTCCGGGACAGGGAGATCCTACGAGCAGTACGTC. It specifies CASSSGTGRSYEQYV.